This T cell receptor (beta chain) was recovered during a study of blood T cell dynamics during melanoma immunotherapy (dated by TCRdb to about 2020). Describing the broader study: Patients had metastatic melanoma and received first-line pembrolizumab or nivolumab plus ipilimumab as standard of care in the United Kingdom. To find early correlates of response, the study profiled the peripheral T cell receptor repertoires of patients with metastatic melanoma both before and after one cycle of checkpoint inhibitor therapy. A training cohort was formed from consecutive patients, and a further independent group of patients from the same centre was pooled into an external validation set.

Every bulk PBMC sample was loaded with the same fixed amount of about 0.35 ug of DNA. TCR beta CDR3 sequences were amplified from genomic DNA using the immunoSEQ TCRb Assay kit according to manufacturer instructions. The KAPA Library Quantification Kit for Illumina platforms was used to quantify pooled libraries by qPCR. Pooled libraries were sequenced on an Illumina NextSeq 500, clustered at roughly 0.55-1.1 pM. The original pipeline was this. TCR data were analyzed using immunoSEQ ANALYZER and the R LymphoSeq package. A rearrangement efficiency score was calculated as productive divided by the sum of productive and non-productive CDR3 sequences. Clonality was assessed using the Gini coefficient and diversity using the Renyi index at alpha=1, with pairwise comparisons between timepoints within each patient. Clonal relatedness used an edit distance of 3, and repertoire similarity used the Bhattacharyya coefficient, both computed in LymphoSeq. Linear discriminant analysis on week-3 changes in clonality and diversity was built with the R MASS and caret packages to classify response. TCRdb carries this immuneACCESS record with in-frame sequences only. Its versions omit some clonotypes, under half of them owing to an unresolved V gene in the studies checked, with the rest unexplained. V, J and clone size derive from that table, while D and trimming were established from the DNA sequence. The sample contains about 10,000 clones, 88% of them found a single time. Of the sample, 10% falls within the top ten clones.

Study-wide conclusions, independent of this receptor: Whether the T cell clones driving repertoire changes were melanoma-specific or reflected general immune activation could not be determined in the study. A bifurcated reorganization of the PBMC repertoire at W3, with increased clonality or increased diversity, was observed in patients who later achieved disease control, unlike in progressors. The relatively small sample size was recognized as a factor that could limit how well the results generalize.

The time point label for this specimen denotes: pre-treatment baseline. Blood samples were taken before treatment (T0) and at week 3 (W3), following the first cycle of checkpoint blockade. Except for two patients with rapid clinical progression, response was assessed 12 weeks after the first infusion by RECIST 1.1; disease control meant complete response, partial response or stable disease. Patients with prior systemic cancer treatment, concomitant immunosuppressant therapy or synchronous other active malignancies were excluded. Both bulk PBMC and plasma cell-free DNA were sequenced for TCR beta so that circulating cells and T cell turnover could be tracked. Lymphoprep and SepMate tubes were used to isolate PBMC from blood, and red cell lysis was then performed. QIAamp DNA Blood Mini kits were used to extract DNA from PBMC and sorted T cell subsets. Note on this clone: Its target antigen remains unknown. Per-base quality was not reported, and no clone a single base away is much larger than it.

Reading the germline V gene (reference sequence) gives CDR1 SGHAT and CDR2 FQDESV. Trimming leaves V shorter by 2 bases and J shorter by 4 bases, with the junction holding 11 bases beyond the gene matches. There are 17 amino acids in the CDR3, from cysteine to phenylalanine inclusive. The only DNA kept is the CDR3, 51 bases in frame from the first base. The specimen comprised blood, sampled from a patient treated with checkpoint blockade. The origin of this receptor is a human donor with melanoma. The rearranged segments are TRBV11-1 and TRBJ2-1, with 7 middle bases fitting TRBD2. The nucleotide sequence is given as TGTGCCAGCAGCTTAATTAGCGGGCGGGGGATTTACAATGAGCAGTTCTTC. Its product reads: CASSLISGRGIYNEQFF.